The 3 T cell receptor beta chains below all came from one sample that was sequenced in a study of blood T cell repertoires in COVID-19. Here immunoSEQ multiplex PCR was the method, and the copy in TCRdb shows in-frame clones only, minus some. The sample has 410,000 or so clones, 86% seen once. The sequenced sample was peripheral blood. The source is a woman in her 30s with active or convalescent COVID-19.

V usage is TRBV10-2 and J usage is TRBJ1-1; TRBD1 is a possible D gene (6 bases). The CDR3 covers 13 residues. In germline, CDR1 is WSHSY, CDR2 SAAADI. Trimming cost V 10 bases and J 2 bases, with 14 bases left between them. The CDR3 DNA sequence: TGCGCCACCACACCACAGGGAAACACTGAAGCTTTCTTT. This translates into CATTPQGNTEAFF.

The CDR3 region has the DNA TGTGCCAGCAGCTTAGTGGGAGACACAAAAGGCACAGATACGCAGTATTTT. This codes for CASSLVGDTKGTDTQYF. The V and J genes are TRBV7-2 and TRBJ2-3, with TRBD2 as a possible D gene (5 bases). Deletions cut 1 base from V and 1 base from J, with 15 bases between. CDR3 length: 17 amino acids. Germline V lookup: CDR1 SGHTA, CDR2 FQGNSA.

The genes are TRBV2 and TRBJ2-1; 10 bases map to TRBD1. CDR3 length: 16 amino acids. The V and J ends lost 4 bases and 7 bases, in that order; junction bases with no gene match: 10. Germline assignment: CDR1 SNHLY and CDR2 FYNNEI. This CDR3 is CASSVGRTGGSNEQFF. CDR3 sequence (DNA): TGTGCCAGCAGTGTTGGTAGGACAGGGGGAAGTAATGAGCAGTTCTTC.